A selection of T cell receptor beta chains follows, all from one sample in a study of spatial heterogeneity in lung cancer. One entry per CDR3 protein results from TCRdb running MiXCR on the 5' RACE reads. The sample carries 1,400 or so distinct CDR3 sequences, 10% to 15% recorded once. The material sequenced was lung tumor tissue, taken at surgery. These TCRs come from a female donor with early-stage non-small cell lung cancer. Each CDR3 is given with its conserved first and last residue. The D gene is left open where the match is weak. For some rows the clone size is stated as once, few or many, or as a class when expanded; others skip it.

j_gene	v_gene	d_gene	abundance	CDR3aa	CDR3nt
TRBJ1-3	TRBV4-1	-	many	CASSQGSGPRNTIYF	TGCGCCAGCAGCCAAGGGTCAGGGCCCAGAAACACCATATATTTT
TRBJ1-5	TRBV28	TRBD1	-	CASSLTGGFTNQPQHF	TGTGCCAGCAGCCTCACAGGGGGGTTTACGAATCAGCCCCAGCATTTT
TRBJ1-2	TRBV5-4	TRBD1	-	CASSALADRGSGGYTF	TGTGCCAGCAGCGCCCTGGCGGACAGGGGCTCCGGGGGCTACACCTTC
TRBJ2-1	TRBV27	-	many	CASSQALGTNKFF	TGTGCCAGCAGTCAGGCTTTGGGGACAAATAAGTTCTTC
TRBJ1-2	TRBV5-8	-	medium-sized	CASDRLYGYTF	TGTGCCAGTGACAGACTATATGGCTACACCTTC
TRBJ2-3	TRBV19	-	medium-sized	CASSRSEEPDTQYF	TGTGCCAGTAGTCGTTCGGAGGAACCAGATACGCAGTATTTT
TRBJ2-1	TRBV7-2	TRBD1	medium-sized	CASSQGTAYNEQFF	TGTGCCAGCAGTCAAGGGACAGCGTACAATGAGCAGTTCTTC
TRBJ1-4	TRBV4-1	-	many	CASSQGHEGREEKLFF	TGCGCCAGCAGCCAAGGTCACGAGGGGCGAGAGGAAAAACTGTTTTTT
TRBJ2-2	TRBV5-1	-	medium-sized	CASRDNTGELFF	TGCGCCAGCAGGGATAACACCGGGGAGCTGTTTTTT
TRBJ2-3	TRBV9	-	medium-sized	CASSVGHGSTDTQYF	TGTGCCAGCAGCGTAGGACACGGGAGCACAGATACGCAGTATTTT
TRBJ2-1	TRBV20-1	-	few	CSALGVYNEQFF	TGCAGTGCCCTTGGAGTGTACAATGAGCAGTTCTTC
TRBJ2-5	TRBV6-1	-	medium-sized	CASVRMRQETQYF	TGTGCCAGCGTTAGGATGAGACAAGAGACCCAGTACTTC
TRBJ2-2	TRBV7-3	-	medium-sized	CASSLDPAGTPNTGELFF	TGTGCCAGCAGCTTAGACCCCGCCGGGACACCGAACACCGGGGAGCTGTTTTTT
TRBJ2-5	TRBV7-9	-	-	CASSPYGGVSETQYF	TGTGCCAGCAGCCCATACGGAGGCGTTTCAGAGACCCAGTACTTC
TRBJ2-1	TRBV28	TRBD2	medium-sized	CASRTPSGRAYEQFF	TGTGCCAGCAGGACACCTAGCGGGAGGGCCTATGAGCAGTTCTTC
TRBJ2-5	TRBV29-1	-	-	CSVTTAQETQYF	TGCAGCGTTACGACAGCCCAAGAGACCCAGTACTTC
TRBJ1-1	TRBV7-9	-	medium-sized	CASSFPGTTGDTEAFF	TGTGCCAGCAGCTTTCCCGGGACAACGGGCGACACTGAAGCTTTCTTT
TRBJ2-7	TRBV5-1	TRBD1	-	CASSLDRGPVEQYF	TGCGCCAGCAGCTTGGACAGGGGGCCTGTCGAGCAGTACTTC
TRBJ2-4	TRBV7-9	TRBD2	large	CASSLEGLGRIQYF	TGTGCCAGCAGCTTGGAAGGACTAGGGAGGATTCAGTACTTC
TRBJ1-5	TRBV10-3	-	medium-sized	CAISAGDQPQHF	TGTGCCATCAGTGCAGGGGATCAGCCCCAGCATTTT
TRBJ2-2	TRBV12-3/TRBV12-4	TRBD1	medium-sized	CASSFRTGGAGELFF	TGTGCCAGCAGTTTTCGGACAGGGGGTGCCGGGGAGCTGTTTTTT
TRBJ1-1	TRBV5-1	TRBD1	few	CASSLQGGGTEAFF	TGCGCCAGCAGCTTGCAGGGGGGAGGCACTGAAGCTTTCTTT
TRBJ2-1	TRBV10-3	TRBD2	medium-sized	CAISAAGTYNEQFF	TGTGCCATCAGTGCAGCGGGGACCTACAATGAGCAGTTCTTC
TRBJ2-5	TRBV28	TRBD2	-	CASNPRGVLDQETQYF	TGTGCCAGCAACCCCCGGGGGGTGCTCGATCAAGAGACCCAGTACTTC
TRBJ1-2	TRBV11-2	TRBD1	medium-sized	CASSLQGAFNGYTF	TGTGCCAGCAGCTTACAGGGGGCGTTCAATGGCTACACCTTC
TRBJ2-1	TRBV24-1	-	many	CATSDRLGVGTSSYNEQFF	TGTGCCACCAGTGATCGCCTGGGGGTGGGGACAAGCTCCTACAATGAGCAGTTCTTC
TRBJ1-1	TRBV27	-	many	CASSLSPGTANTEAFF	TGTGCCAGCAGTTTATCGCCCGGGACGGCGAACACTGAAGCTTTCTTT
TRBJ2-5	TRBV15	-	few	CATSERRAETQYF	TGTGCCACCAGCGAGAGGAGGGCGGAGACCCAGTACTTC
TRBJ2-5	TRBV7-2	-	medium-sized	CASIVSVAEGPQETQYF	TGTGCCAGCATTGTATCGGTTGCTGAGGGGCCCCAAGAGACCCAGTACTTC
TRBJ2-1	TRBV29-1	-	medium-sized	CSVQAHSLGIYNEQFF	TGCAGCGTTCAGGCTCACTCCCTAGGGATATACAATGAGCAGTTCTTC
TRBJ1-1	TRBV28	-	-	CASSLIAGGTKNTEAFF	TGTGCCAGCAGTTTAATTGCCGGGGGCACAAAGAACACTGAAGCTTTCTTT
TRBJ2-3	TRBV12-3/TRBV12-4	-	medium-sized	CASSPYTDTQYF	TGTGCCAGCAGTCCATATACAGATACGCAGTATTTT
TRBJ2-1	TRBV4-1	-	-	CASSQDQLALGADEQFF	TGCGCCAGCAGCCAAGATCAACTGGCCCTCGGGGCGGATGAGCAGTTCTTC
TRBJ2-3	TRBV4-3	-	medium-sized	CASSQGATDTQYF	TGCGCCAGCAGCCAGGGAGCCACAGATACGCAGTATTTT
TRBJ2-3	TRBV27	TRBD2	large	CAAGRGISTDTQYF	TGTGCGGCGGGGCGGGGGATCTCCACAGATACGCAGTATTTT
TRBJ2-1	TRBV7-9	-	medium-sized	CASSPWGDEQFF	TGTGCCAGCAGCCCGTGGGGGGATGAGCAGTTCTTC
TRBJ2-1	TRBV12-3/TRBV12-4	TRBD2	-	CASSLRTSGGKYNEQFF	TGTGCCAGCAGTTTGCGAACTAGCGGGGGGAAATACAATGAGCAGTTCTTC